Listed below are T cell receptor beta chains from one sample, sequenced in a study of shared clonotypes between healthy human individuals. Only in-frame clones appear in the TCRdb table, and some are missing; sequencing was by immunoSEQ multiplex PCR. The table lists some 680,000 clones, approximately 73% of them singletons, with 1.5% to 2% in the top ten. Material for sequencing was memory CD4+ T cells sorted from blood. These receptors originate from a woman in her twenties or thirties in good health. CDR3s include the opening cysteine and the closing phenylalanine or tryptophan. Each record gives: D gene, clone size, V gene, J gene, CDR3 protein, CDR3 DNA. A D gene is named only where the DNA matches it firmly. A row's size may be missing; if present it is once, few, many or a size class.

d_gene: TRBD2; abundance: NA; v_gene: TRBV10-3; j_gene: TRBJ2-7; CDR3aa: CAISREGYEQYF; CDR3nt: TGTGCCATCAGCAGGGAGGGGTACGAGCAGTACTTC
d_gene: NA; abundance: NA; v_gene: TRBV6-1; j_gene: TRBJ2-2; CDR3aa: CASSVQGGTGELFF; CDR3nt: TGTGCCAGCAGTGTTCAGGGGGGCACCGGGGAGCTGTTTTTT
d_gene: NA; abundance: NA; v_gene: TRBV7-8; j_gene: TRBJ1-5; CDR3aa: CASSEDGRINQPQHF; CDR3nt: TGTGCCAGCAGCGAAGATGGACGGATTAATCAGCCCCAGCATTTT
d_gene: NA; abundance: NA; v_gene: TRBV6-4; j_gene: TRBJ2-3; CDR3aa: CASSVGVDTGNTQYF; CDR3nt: TGTGCCAGCAGTGTGGGAGTTGACACTGGAAATACGCAGTATTTT
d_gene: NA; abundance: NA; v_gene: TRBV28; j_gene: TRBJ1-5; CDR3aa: CASSHKALSNQPQHF; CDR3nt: TGTGCCAGCAGTCATAAGGCATTAAGCAATCAGCCCCAGCATTTT
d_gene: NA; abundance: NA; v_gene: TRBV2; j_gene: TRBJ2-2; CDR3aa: CASRVQGTNTGELFF; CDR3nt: TGTGCCAGCAGAGTTCAGGGGACGAACACCGGGGAGCTGTTTTTT
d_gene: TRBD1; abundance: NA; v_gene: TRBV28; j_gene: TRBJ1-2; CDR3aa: CASRGQGDGYTF; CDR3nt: TGTGCCAGCAGAGGACAGGGGGATGGCTACACCTTC
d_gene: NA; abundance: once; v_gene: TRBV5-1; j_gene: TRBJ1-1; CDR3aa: CASSYQGTTEAFF; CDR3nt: TGCGCCAGCAGCTATCAGGGGACCACTGAAGCTTTCTTT
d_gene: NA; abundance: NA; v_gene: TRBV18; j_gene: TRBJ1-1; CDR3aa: CASSPLDTYTEAFF; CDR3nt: TGTGCCAGCTCACCCCTGGACACATACACTGAAGCTTTCTTT
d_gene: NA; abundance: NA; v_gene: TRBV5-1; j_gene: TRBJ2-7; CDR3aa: CASSLAQVGEQYF; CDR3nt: TGCGCCAGCAGCTTGGCCCAGGTAGGCGAGCAGTACTTC
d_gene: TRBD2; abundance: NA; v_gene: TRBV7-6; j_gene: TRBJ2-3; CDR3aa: CASSLARLAGATDTQYF; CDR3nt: TGTGCCAGCAGCTTAGCAAGACTAGCGGGAGCCACAGATACGCAGTATTTT
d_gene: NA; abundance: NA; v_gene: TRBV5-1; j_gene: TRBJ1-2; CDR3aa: CASSLNTDGYTF; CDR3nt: TGCGCCAGCAGCTTGAATACGGATGGCTACACCTTC
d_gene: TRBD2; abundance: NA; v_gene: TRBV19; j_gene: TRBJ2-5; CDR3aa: CASSIAFNGGREQETQYF; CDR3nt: TGTGCCAGTAGTATAGCATTCAACGGCGGGAGGGAACAAGAGACCCAGTACTTC
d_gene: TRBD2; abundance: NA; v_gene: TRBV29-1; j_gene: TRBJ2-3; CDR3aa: CSFASGTSGSDTQYF; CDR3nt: TGCAGCTTCGCTAGCGGGACTAGCGGGAGTGATACGCAGTATTTT
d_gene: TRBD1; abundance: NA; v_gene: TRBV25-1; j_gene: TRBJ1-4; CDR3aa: CASSDTRDRREKLFF; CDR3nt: TGTGCCAGCAGTGATACCCGGGACAGAAGGGAAAAACTGTTTTTT
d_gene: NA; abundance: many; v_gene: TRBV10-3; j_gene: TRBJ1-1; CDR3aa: CAISEISGMNTEAFF; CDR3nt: TGTGCCATCAGTGAAATTTCTGGCATGAACACTGAAGCTTTCTTT
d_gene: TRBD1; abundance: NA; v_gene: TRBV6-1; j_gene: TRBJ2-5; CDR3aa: CASWTGRGRETQYF; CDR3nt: TGTGCCAGCTGGACAGGGCGTGGGAGAGAGACCCAGTACTTC
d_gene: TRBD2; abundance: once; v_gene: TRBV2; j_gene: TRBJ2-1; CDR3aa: CASSEARAPGGSEQFF; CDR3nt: TGTGCCAGCAGTGAAGCCCGCGCCCCCGGGGGGAGTGAGCAGTTCTTC
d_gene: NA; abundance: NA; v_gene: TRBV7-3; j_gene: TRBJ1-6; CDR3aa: CASSSSGSYNSPLHF; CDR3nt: TGTGCCAGCAGCTCGTCAGGGTCCTATAATTCACCCCTCCACTTT
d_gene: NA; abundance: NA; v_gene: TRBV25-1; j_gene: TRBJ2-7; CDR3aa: CASGDYEQYF; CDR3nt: TGTGCCAGCGGCGACTACGAGCAGTACTTC
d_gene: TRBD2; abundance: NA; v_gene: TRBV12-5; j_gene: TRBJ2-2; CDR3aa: CASGHSGTSGRGITGELFF; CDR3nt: TGTGCTAGTGGTCATAGCGGGACTAGCGGGAGGGGAATCACCGGGGAGCTGTTTTTT
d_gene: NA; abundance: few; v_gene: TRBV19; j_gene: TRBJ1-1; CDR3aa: CASSMGGNTEAFF; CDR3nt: TGTGCCAGTAGTATGGGGGGTAACACTGAAGCTTTCTTT
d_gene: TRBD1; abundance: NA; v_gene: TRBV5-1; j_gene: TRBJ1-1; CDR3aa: CASFQGAGDTEAFF; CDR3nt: TGCGCCAGCTTTCAGGGGGCCGGGGACACTGAAGCTTTCTTT